Listed below are T cell receptor beta chains from one sample, sequenced in a study of neoadjuvant anti-PD-1 for oral cavity cancer. Method: immunoSEQ multiplex PCR; TCRdb's copy keeps in-frame clones and lacks some. The sample lists about 72,000 clones, around 83% occurring once. Source: PBMCs, taken before nivolumab (anti-PD-1) treatment. The receptors derive from a person aged 35-80 years with oral cavity squamous cell carcinoma. The CDR3 runs from the conserved cysteine through the conserved F or W. The order of the fields is D gene, J gene, clone size, V gene, CDR3 length, CDR3 DNA, CDR3 protein. D genes are given only for firm matches. Only part of the rows carry a size: once, few, many, or a class if the clone is expanded.

D: -; J: TRBJ1-3; size: -; V: TRBV19; length: 15; DNA: TGTGCCAGTAGTATTCGGTGGAGCTCTGGAAACACCATATATTTT; CDR3: CASSIRWSSGNTIYF
D: -; J: TRBJ2-5; size: -; V: TRBV2; length: 15; DNA: TGTGCCAGCAGAGCAAGCGATTACACCCTGGGGACCCAGTACTTC; CDR3: CASRASDYTLGTQYF
D: TRBD1; J: TRBJ1-5; size: -; V: TRBV27; length: 14; DNA: TGTGCCAGCACGGCGACAGGGGGCATACAGCCCCAGCATTTT; CDR3: CASTATGGIQPQHF
D: -; J: TRBJ2-1; size: -; V: TRBV5-4; length: 15; DNA: TGTGCCAGCAGCTTAGACGGGGGCCGAGGGAATGAGCAGTTCTTC; CDR3: CASSLDGGRGNEQFF
D: TRBD2; J: TRBJ2-3; size: -; V: TRBV6-1; length: 16; DNA: TGTGCCAGCAGTGAAGGGCTAGCGGGGGGGATAGATACGCAGTATTTT; CDR3: CASSEGLAGGIDTQYF
D: -; J: TRBJ1-1; size: -; V: TRBV30; length: 13; DNA: TGTGCCTGGAGTCAGGAGGGGAACACTGAAGCTTTCTTT; CDR3: CAWSQEGNTEAFF
D: TRBD1; J: TRBJ1-2; size: few; V: TRBV28; length: 15; DNA: TGTGCCAGCAGTTCCGGGACAGCAAACTTCTATGGCTACACCTTC; CDR3: CASSSGTANFYGYTF
D: TRBD1; J: TRBJ1-1; size: -; V: TRBV6-1; length: 15; DNA: TGTGCCAGCAGTGAAGCTACGACAGGGGGCACTGAAGCTTTCTTT; CDR3: CASSEATTGGTEAFF
D: TRBD1; J: TRBJ2-2; size: -; V: TRBV5-4; length: 14; DNA: TGTGCCAGCAGCTGGGACAGAAACACCGGGGAGCTGTTTTTT; CDR3: CASSWDRNTGELFF
D: -; J: TRBJ1-3; size: once; V: TRBV11-2; length: 12; DNA: TGTGCCAGCAGCCCACCGGGAAACACCATATATTTT; CDR3: CASSPPGNTIYF
D: TRBD1; J: TRBJ1-1; size: once; V: TRBV27; length: 14; DNA: TGTGCCAGCACCCCGGGACAGGGTAGGACTGAAGCTTTCTTT; CDR3: CASTPGQGRTEAFF
D: -; J: TRBJ2-3; size: few; V: TRBV19; length: 18; DNA: TGTGCCAGTACCAGAGCTCGGGTCAGCACCACCAGCACAGATACGCAGTATTTT; CDR3: CASTRARVSTTSTDTQYF
D: -; J: TRBJ1-1; size: few; V: TRBV2; length: 11; DNA: TGTGCCTGTTCCTTCCGCACTGAAGCTTTCTTT; CDR3: CACSFRTEAFF
D: -; J: TRBJ1-4; size: -; V: TRBV6-5; length: 15; DNA: TGTGCCAGCAGTTATTATAGGGGGGTTAATGAAAAACTGTTTTTT; CDR3: CASSYYRGVNEKLFF
D: -; J: TRBJ2-3; size: -; V: TRBV7-9; length: 15; DNA: TGTGCCAGCAGCTTATTGGGGACAACCCCAGATACGCAGTATTTT; CDR3: CASSLLGTTPDTQYF
D: TRBD1; J: TRBJ1-2; size: few; V: TRBV10-2; length: 16; DNA: TGCGCCAGCATGGAGAGGGACAGGGGGCGGAACTATGGCTACACCTTC; CDR3: CASMERDRGRNYGYTF
D: TRBD1; J: TRBJ2-3; size: -; V: TRBV6-5; length: 14; DNA: TGTGCCAGCAGCCTAGACAGGGGGAGGGATACGCAGTATTTT; CDR3: CASSLDRGRDTQYF
D: TRBD1; J: TRBJ2-7; size: -; V: TRBV19; length: 13; DNA: TGTGCCAGTAGTCACAGGGGCACCTACGAGCAGTACTTC; CDR3: CASSHRGTYEQYF
D: -; J: TRBJ1-4; size: -; V: TRBV27; length: 13; DNA: TGTGCCAGCAGTTTAGGACAAGCGGGAAAACTGTTTTTT; CDR3: CASSLGQAGKLFF
D: -; J: TRBJ2-2; size: -; V: TRBV19; length: 14; DNA: TGTGCCAGTAGTCAAACCTCTAGGGTCGGGGAGCTGTTTTTT; CDR3: CASSQTSRVGELFF
D: TRBD1; J: TRBJ2-5; size: -; V: TRBV5-1; length: 13; DNA: TGCGCCAGCAGCCACACAGGGGACGAGACCCAGTACTTC; CDR3: CASSHTGDETQYF
D: -; J: TRBJ1-5; size: once; V: TRBV2; length: 15; DNA: TGTGCCAGCAGTGAAAGGACCCTCAGTCATCGGCCCCAGCATTTT; CDR3: CASSERTLSHRPQHF
D: -; J: TRBJ2-4; size: -; V: TRBV19; length: 16; DNA: TGTGCCAGTAGTACATGGACTACAATAGCCAAAAACATTCAGTACTTC; CDR3: CASSTWTTIAKNIQYF
D: TRBD1; J: TRBJ1-5; size: once; V: TRBV27; length: 16; DNA: TGTGCCAGCAGTCCCATCAGGGGGTCGAGAGGTCAGCCCCAGCATTTT; CDR3: CASSPIRGSRGQPQHF
D: -; J: TRBJ2-3; size: -; V: TRBV7-2; length: 14; DNA: TGTGCCAGCAGCCCGGGACTTCCCACAGATACGCAGTATTTT; CDR3: CASSPGLPTDTQYF
D: TRBD1; J: TRBJ2-1; size: -; V: TRBV11-2; length: 15; DNA: TGTGCCAGCAGCGCAAACAGGGGGCCGTACAATGAGCAGTTCTTC; CDR3: CASSANRGPYNEQFF
D: TRBD1; J: TRBJ1-4; size: few; V: TRBV18; length: 15; DNA: TGTGCCAGCTCATACCTTGGGGACAGTTATGAAAAACTGTTTTTT; CDR3: CASSYLGDSYEKLFF